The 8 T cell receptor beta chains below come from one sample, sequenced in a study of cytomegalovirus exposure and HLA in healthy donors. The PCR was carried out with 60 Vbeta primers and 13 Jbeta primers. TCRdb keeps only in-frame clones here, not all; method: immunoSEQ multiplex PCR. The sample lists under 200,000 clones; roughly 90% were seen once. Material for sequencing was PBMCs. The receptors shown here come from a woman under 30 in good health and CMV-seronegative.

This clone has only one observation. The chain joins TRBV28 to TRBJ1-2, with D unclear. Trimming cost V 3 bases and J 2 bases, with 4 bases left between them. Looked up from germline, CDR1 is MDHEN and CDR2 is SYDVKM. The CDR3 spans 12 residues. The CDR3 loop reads CASSFQNYGYTF. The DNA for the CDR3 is TGTGCCAGCAGTTTTCAGAACTATGGCTACACCTTC.

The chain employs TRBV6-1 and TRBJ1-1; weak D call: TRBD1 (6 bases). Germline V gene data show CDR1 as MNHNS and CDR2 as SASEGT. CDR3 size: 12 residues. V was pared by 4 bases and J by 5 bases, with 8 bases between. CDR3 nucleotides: TGTGCCAGCAGTGGGACAGTAACTGAAGCTTTCTTT. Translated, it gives CASSGTVTEAFF.

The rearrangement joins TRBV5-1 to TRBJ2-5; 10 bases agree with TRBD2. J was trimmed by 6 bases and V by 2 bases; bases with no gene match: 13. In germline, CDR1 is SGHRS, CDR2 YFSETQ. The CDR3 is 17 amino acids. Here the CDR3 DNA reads TGCGCCAGCAGCTTCCTTGGACTAGCGGACTTCGCTCAGACCCAGTACTTC. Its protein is CASSFLGLADFAQTQYF. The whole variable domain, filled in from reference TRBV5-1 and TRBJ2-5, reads KAGVTQTPRYLIKTRGQQVTLSCSPISGHRSVSWYQQTPGQGLQFLFEYFSETQRNKGNFPGRFSGRQFSNSRSEMNVSTLELGDSALYLCASSFLGLADFAQTQYFGPGTRLLVL.

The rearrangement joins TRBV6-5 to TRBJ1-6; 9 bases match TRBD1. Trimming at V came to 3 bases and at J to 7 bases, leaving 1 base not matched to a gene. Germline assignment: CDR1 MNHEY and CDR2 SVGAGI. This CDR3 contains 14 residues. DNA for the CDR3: TGTGCCAGCAGTTATGGACAGGGGAATTCACCCCTCCACTTT. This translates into CASSYGQGNSPLHF.

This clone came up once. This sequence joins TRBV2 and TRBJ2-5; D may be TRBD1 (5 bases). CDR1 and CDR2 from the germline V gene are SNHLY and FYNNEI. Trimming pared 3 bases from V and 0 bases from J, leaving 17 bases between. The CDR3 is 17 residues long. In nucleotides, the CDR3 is TGTGCCAGCAGTGATGCGCAGGGTGGGGAATACCAAGAGACCCAGTACTTC. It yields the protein CASSDAQGGEYQETQYF.

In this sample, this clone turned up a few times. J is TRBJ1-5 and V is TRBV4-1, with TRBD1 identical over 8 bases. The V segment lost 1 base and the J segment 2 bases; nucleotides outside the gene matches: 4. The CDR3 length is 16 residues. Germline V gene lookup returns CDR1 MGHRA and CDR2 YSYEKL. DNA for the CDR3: TGCGCCAGCAGCCAAGGCAGGGGGCTGGGCAATCAGCCCCAGCATTTT. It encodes CASSQGRGLGNQPQHF.

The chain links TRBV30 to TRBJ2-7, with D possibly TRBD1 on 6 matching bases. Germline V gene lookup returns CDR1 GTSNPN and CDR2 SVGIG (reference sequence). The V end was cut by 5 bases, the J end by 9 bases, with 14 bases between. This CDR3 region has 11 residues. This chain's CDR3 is CAWGGVKGQYF. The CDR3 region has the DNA TGTGCCTGGGGGGGCGTTAAAGGGCAGTACTTC.

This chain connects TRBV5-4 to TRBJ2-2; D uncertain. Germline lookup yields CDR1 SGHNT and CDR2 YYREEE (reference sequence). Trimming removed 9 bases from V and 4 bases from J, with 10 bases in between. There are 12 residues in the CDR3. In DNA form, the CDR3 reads TGTGCCATACTGTCCCTCACCGGGGAGCTGTTTTTT. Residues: CAILSLTGELFF.